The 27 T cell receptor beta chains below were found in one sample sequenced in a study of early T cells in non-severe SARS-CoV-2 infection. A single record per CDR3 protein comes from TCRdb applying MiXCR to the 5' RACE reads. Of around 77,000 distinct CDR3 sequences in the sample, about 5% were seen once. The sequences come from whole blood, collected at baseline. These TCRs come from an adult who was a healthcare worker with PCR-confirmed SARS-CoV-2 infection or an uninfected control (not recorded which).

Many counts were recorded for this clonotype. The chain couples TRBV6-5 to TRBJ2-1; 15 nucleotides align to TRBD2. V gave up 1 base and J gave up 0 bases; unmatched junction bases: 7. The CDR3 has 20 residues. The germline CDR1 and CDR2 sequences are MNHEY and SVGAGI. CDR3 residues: CASSYFGTSGRISSYNEQFF. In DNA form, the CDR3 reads TGTGCCAGCAGTTACTTTGGGACTAGCGGGAGGATTAGCTCCTACAATGAGCAGTTCTTC.

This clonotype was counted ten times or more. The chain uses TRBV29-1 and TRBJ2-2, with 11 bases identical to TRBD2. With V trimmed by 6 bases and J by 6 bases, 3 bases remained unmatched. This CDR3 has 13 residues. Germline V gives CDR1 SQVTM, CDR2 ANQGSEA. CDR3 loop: CSVLAGGAGELFF. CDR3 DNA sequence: TGCAGCGTGCTAGCGGGAGGCGCCGGGGAGCTGTTTTTT.

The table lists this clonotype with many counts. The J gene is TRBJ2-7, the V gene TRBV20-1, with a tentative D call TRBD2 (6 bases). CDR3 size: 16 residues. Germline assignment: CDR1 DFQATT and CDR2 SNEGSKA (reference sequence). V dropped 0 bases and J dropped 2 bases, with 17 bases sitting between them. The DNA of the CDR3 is TGCAGTGCTAGAGATCACGGTAGCGGAATCCCCTACGAGCAGTACTTC. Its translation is CSARDHGSGIPYEQYF.

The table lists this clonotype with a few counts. CDR3 protein: CAGRGQAAEAFF. The CDR3 DNA sequence: TGTGCCGGAAGGGGACAGGCCGCTGAAGCTTTCTTT. The chain recombines TRBV30 with TRBJ1-1; TRBD1 agrees at 8 bases. V lost 8 bases, J lost 6 bases, and 8 bases stayed unmatched. In germline, CDR1 is GTSNPN, CDR2 SVGIG (reference sequence). The CDR3 extends over 12 amino acids.

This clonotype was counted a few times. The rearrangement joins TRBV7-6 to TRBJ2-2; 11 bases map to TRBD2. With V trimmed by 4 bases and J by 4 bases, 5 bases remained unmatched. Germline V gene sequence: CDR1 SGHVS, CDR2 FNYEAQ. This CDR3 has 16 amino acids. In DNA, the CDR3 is TGTGCCAGCAGCTCGTTAGCGGGAGGGGTCACCGGGGAGCTGTTTTTT. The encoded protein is CASSSLAGGVTGELFF.

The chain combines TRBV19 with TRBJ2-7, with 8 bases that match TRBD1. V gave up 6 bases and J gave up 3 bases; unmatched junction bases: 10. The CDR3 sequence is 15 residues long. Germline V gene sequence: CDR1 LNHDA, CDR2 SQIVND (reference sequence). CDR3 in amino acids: CASSQAGTGDYEQYF. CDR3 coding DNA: TGTGCCAGTAGCCAGGCCGGGACAGGAGACTACGAGCAGTACTTC.

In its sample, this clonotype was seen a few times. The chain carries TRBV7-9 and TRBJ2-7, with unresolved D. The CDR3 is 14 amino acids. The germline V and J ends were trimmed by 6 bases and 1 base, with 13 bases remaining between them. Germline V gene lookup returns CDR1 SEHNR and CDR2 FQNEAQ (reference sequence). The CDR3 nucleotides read TGTGCCAGCAGACCGGACGGTGCATCCTACGAGCAGTACTTC. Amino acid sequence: CASRPDGASYEQYF.

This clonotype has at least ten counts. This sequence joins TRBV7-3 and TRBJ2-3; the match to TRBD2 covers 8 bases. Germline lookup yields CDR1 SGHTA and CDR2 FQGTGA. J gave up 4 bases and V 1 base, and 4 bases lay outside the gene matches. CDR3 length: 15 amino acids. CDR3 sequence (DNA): TGTGCCAGCAGCTTAAGGAGAGCGGGAGCAGATACGCAGTATTTT. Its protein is CASSLRRAGADTQYF.

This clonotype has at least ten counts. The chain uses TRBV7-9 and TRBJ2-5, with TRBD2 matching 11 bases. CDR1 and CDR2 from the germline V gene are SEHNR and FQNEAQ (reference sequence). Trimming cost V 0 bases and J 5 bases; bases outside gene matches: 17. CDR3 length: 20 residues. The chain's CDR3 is CASSLAEVAGGPWGAETQYF. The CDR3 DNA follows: TGTGCCAGCAGCTTAGCGGAGGTAGCGGGAGGGCCGTGGGGAGCGGAGACCCAGTACTTC.

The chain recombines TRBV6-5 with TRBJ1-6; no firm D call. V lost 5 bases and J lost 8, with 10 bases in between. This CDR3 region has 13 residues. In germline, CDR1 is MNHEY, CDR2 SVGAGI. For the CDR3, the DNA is TGTGCCAGCAGTCGACGGGGTGATTCACCCCTCCACTTT. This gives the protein CASSRRGDSPLHF.

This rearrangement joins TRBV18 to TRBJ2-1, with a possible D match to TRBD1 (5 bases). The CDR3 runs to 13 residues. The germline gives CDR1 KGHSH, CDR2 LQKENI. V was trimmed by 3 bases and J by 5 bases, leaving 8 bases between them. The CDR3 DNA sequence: TGTGCCAGCTCACCGCAACAGGACAATGAGCAGTTCTTC. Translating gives CASSPQQDNEQFF.

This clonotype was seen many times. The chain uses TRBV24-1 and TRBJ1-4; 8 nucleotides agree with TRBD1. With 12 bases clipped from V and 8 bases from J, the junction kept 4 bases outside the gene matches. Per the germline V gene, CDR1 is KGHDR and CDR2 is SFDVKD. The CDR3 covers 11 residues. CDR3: CAPRDREKLFF. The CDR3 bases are TGTGCCCCCCGGGACAGGGAAAAACTGTTTTTT.

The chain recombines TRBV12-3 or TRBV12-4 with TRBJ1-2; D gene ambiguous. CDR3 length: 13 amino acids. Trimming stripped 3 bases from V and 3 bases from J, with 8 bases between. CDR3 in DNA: TGTGCCAGCAGTTTCCGGCAGGACTATGGCTACACCTTC. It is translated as CASSFRQDYGYTF.

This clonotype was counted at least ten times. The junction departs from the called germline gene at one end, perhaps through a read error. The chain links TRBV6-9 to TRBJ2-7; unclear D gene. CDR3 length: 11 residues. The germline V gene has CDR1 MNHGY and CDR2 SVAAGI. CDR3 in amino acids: CASSYSSEQYF. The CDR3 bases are TGTGCCAGCAGTTATTCCTCCGAGCAGTACTTC.

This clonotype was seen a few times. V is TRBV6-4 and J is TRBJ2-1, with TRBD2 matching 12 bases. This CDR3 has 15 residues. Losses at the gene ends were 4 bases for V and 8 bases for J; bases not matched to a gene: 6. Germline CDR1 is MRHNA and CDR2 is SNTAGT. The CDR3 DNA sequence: TGTGCCAGCAGTGTCACTAGCGGGAGGTTCTATGAGCAGTTCTTC. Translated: CASSVTSGRFYEQFF.

The CDR3 reads CASSHTGLVGEQYF. DNA for the CDR3: TGTGCCAGCAGTCACACAGGGTTAGTCGGCGAGCAGTACTTC. The chain combines TRBV27 with TRBJ2-7, with D maybe TRBD1 (6 bases). Trimming took off 5 bases at V and 6 bases at J, with 17 bases between the two ends. This CDR3 is built from 14 residues. The V gene's germline CDR1 is MNHEY and CDR2 SMNVEV (reference sequence).

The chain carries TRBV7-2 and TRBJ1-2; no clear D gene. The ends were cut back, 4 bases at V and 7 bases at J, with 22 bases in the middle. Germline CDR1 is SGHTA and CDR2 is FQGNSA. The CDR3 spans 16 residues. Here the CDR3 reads CASSSNPPGINGGYTF. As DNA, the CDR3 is TGTGCCAGCAGCTCTAACCCCCCGGGGATAAACGGTGGCTACACCTTC.

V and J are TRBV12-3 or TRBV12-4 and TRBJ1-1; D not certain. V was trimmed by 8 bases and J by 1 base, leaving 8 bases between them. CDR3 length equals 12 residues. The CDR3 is CASLRTNTEAFF. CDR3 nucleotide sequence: TGTGCCAGCCTCAGAACGAACACTGAAGCTTTCTTT.

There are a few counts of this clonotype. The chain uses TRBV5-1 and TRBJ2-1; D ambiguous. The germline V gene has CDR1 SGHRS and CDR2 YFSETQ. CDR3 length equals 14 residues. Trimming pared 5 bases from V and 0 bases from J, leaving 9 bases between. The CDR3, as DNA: TGCGCCAGCAGAGCAGATGCCTCCTACAATGAGCAGTTCTTC. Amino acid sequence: CASRADASYNEQFF.

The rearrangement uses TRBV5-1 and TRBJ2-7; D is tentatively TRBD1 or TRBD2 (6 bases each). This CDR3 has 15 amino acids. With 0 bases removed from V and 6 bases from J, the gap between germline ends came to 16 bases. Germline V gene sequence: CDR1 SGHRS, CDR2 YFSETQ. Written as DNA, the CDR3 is TGCGCCAGCAGCTTGGCGGGGGCCGCCGAAGGCGAGCAGTACTTC. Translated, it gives CASSLAGAAEGEQYF.

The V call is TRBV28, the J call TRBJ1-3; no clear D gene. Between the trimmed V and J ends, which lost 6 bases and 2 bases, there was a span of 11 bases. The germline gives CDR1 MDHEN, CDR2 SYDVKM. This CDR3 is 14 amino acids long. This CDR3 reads CASSPAEPGNTIYF. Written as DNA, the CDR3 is TGTGCCAGCAGCCCGGCAGAACCTGGAAACACCATATATTTT.

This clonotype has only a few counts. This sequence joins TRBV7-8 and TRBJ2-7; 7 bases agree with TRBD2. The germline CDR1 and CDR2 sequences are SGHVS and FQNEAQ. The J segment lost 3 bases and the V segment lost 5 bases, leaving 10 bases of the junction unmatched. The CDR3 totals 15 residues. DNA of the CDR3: TGTGCCAGCAGCCAGCCCGTCCTAGCGGACTACGAGCAGTACTTC. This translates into CASSQPVLADYEQYF.

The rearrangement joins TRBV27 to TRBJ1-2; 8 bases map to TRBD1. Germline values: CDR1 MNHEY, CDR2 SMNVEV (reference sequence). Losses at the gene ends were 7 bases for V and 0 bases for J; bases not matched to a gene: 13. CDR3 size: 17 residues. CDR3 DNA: TGTGCCAGCACTCCCATATGGGACAGGAAAACTAACTATGGCTACACCTTC. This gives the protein CASTPIWDRKTNYGYTF.

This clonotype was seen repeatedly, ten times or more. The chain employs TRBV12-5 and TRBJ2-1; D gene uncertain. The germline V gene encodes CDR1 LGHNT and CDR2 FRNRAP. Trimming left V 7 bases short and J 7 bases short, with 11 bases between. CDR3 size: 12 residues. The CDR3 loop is CASALWDNEQFF. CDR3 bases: TGTGCTAGTGCCCTCTGGGATAATGAGCAGTTCTTC.

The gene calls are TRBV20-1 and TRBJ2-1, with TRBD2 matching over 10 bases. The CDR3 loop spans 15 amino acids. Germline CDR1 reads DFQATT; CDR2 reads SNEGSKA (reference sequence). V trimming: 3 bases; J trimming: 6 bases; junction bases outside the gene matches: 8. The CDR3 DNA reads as TGCAGTGCTAGTGGGTCCCTAGCGGGAGCCAATGAGCAGTTCTTC. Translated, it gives CSASGSLAGANEQFF.

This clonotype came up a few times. The CDR3 loop is CASSLEQGNYGYTF. CDR3 nucleotides: TGCGCCAGCAGCTTGGAGCAGGGCAACTATGGCTACACCTTC. The V and J genes are TRBV5-1 and TRBJ1-2; perhaps TRBD1 as D (5 bases). The germline V gene has CDR1 SGHRS and CDR2 YFSETQ. The ends were cut back, 0 bases at V and 2 bases at J, with 8 bases in the middle. There are 14 residues in the CDR3.

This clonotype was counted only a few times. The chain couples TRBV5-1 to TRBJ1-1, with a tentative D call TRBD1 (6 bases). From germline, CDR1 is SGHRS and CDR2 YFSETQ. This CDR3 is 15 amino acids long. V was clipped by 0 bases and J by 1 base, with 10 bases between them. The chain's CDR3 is CASSLVGRGNTEAFF. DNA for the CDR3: TGCGCCAGCAGCTTGGTCGGCAGGGGGAACACTGAAGCTTTCTTT.